The 32 T cell receptor beta chains below were found in one sample sequenced in a study of blood T cell repertoires in COVID-19. Libraries were prepared by immunoSEQ multiplex PCR; TCRdb keeps only in-frame clonotypes and omits some of them. This table has 150,000 to 200,000 clones, more than 85% appearing once. Source material: peripheral blood. All receptors derive from a man between 65 and 85 years old with active or convalescent COVID-19.

The chain employs TRBV3-1 (or the pseudogene TRBV3-2) and TRBJ2-2; 7 bases fit TRBD2. CDR3 size: 17 residues. Trimming took 4 bases from V and 7 from J; bases not matched to a gene: 15. Germline V CDR1 and CDR2: LGHDT, YNNKEL (reference sequence). Here the CDR3 reads CASSPTRHPAGVGELFF. The DNA of the CDR3 is TGTGCCAGCAGCCCCACACGGCACCCGGCGGGGGTCGGGGAGCTGTTTTTT.

The genes are TRBV24-1 and TRBJ2-1; no reliable D call. Trimming took 10 bases from V and 4 from J, leaving 10 bases between them. The germline V gene has CDR1 KGHDR and CDR2 SFDVKD. The CDR3 contains 12 residues. DNA of the CDR3: TGTGCCACTTCGAGCTATTACAATGAGCAGTTCTTC. Encoded protein: CATSSYYNEQFF.

This chain joins TRBV27 and TRBJ1-6; D is unresolved. Germline V CDR1 and CDR2: MNHEY, SMNVEV (reference sequence). V was pared by 5 bases and J by 0 bases, with 11 bases between. The CDR3 is made up of 16 amino acids. Here the CDR3 DNA reads TGTGCCAGCAGTAGGTCCTCGGGCTCCTATAATTCACCCCTCCACTTT. This codes for CASSRSSGSYNSPLHF.

The chain joins TRBV7-9 to TRBJ1-1; TRBD1 aligns across 7 bases. The V gene end was trimmed by 4 bases and the J gene end by 4 bases; junction bases not matched to a gene: 9. The germline gives CDR1 SEHNR, CDR2 FQNEAQ (reference sequence). CDR3 length: 15 amino acids. The CDR3 DNA reads TGTGCCAGCAGCTCGGACAGACAGGGAGGCACTGAAGCTTTCTTT. Translation: CASSSDRQGGTEAFF.

The chain uses TRBV5-4 and TRBJ2-2, with TRBD2 matching 14 bases. J gave up 6 bases and V 5 bases, and 9 bases lay outside the gene matches. The CDR3 is 17 amino acids. Germline V CDR1 and CDR2: SGHNT, YYREEE (reference sequence). CDR3 loop: CASSPAPGLAGAGELFF. In DNA, the CDR3 is TGTGCCAGCAGTCCTGCACCGGGACTAGCGGGAGCCGGGGAGCTGTTTTTT.

J is TRBJ2-1 and V is TRBV19; no definite D call. CDR3 length: 15 residues. Germline V gene lookup returns CDR1 LNHDA and CDR2 SQIVND (reference sequence). Trimming cost V 4 bases and J 4 bases, with 14 bases left between them. This chain's CDR3 is CASSTTGSSYNEQFF. The CDR3 DNA is TGTGCCAGTAGTACCACCGGGTCCTCATACAATGAGCAGTTCTTC.

This rearrangement joins TRBV7-2 to TRBJ1-5; TRBD1 matches at 7 bases. Losses at the gene ends were 5 bases for V and 9 bases for J; bases not matched to a gene: 10. CDR3 length: 14 residues. Germline V gene data show CDR1 as SGHTA and CDR2 as FQGNSA. CDR3: CASSPGTARGPQHF. The DNA for the CDR3 is TGTGCCAGCAGCCCAGGGACAGCCCGGGGGCCCCAGCATTTT.

This rearrangement joins TRBV11-3 to TRBJ1-1; D is ambiguous. Germline V gives CDR1 SGHNT, CDR2 YENEEA. The V end lost 5 bases, the J end lost 5 bases, and 15 bases lay between the germline ends. This CDR3 region has 14 residues. The CDR3 here is CASSLNQAATEAFF. The CDR3 DNA sequence: TGTGCCAGCAGCCTAAACCAAGCCGCAACTGAAGCTTTCTTT. Full variable domain (remainder filled in from reference TRBV11-3 and TRBJ1-1): EAGVVQSPRYKIIEKKQPVAFWCNPISGHNTLYWYLQNLGQGPELLIRYENEEAVDDSQLPKDRFSAERLKGVDSTLKIQPAELGDSAVYLCASSLNQAATEAFFGQGTRLTVV.

The CDR3 coding sequence is TGCGCCAGCAGTCCTGGACAGCCTAGCACAGATACGCAGTATTTT. This translates into CASSPGQPSTDTQYF. The chain combines TRBV5-1 with TRBJ2-3; D is perhaps TRBD1 (6 bases). The V end was cut by 5 bases, the J end by 0 bases, with 13 bases between. Germline V gene sequence: CDR1 SGHRS, CDR2 YFSETQ. This CDR3 is built from 15 residues.

The chain is built from TRBV18 and TRBJ2-7; 10 positions match TRBD1. The V and J ends lost 3 bases and 5 bases, in that order; junction bases with no gene match: 4. The CDR3 consists of 14 residues. Germline CDR1 is KGHSH and CDR2 is LQKENI. For the CDR3, the DNA is TGTGCCAGCTCACCGGGACAGGGGCTCAACGAGCAGTACTTC. Its translation: CASSPGQGLNEQYF.

This clone was detected only a few times. The genes are TRBV28 and TRBJ1-1; D is possibly TRBD1 (5 bases). Germline V gene lookup returns CDR1 MDHEN and CDR2 SYDVKM. The CDR3 is 15 amino acids. Between the trimmed V and J ends, which lost 5 bases and 0 bases, there was a span of 13 bases. The CDR3: CASSPSPGMNTEAFF. For the CDR3, the DNA is TGTGCCAGCAGTCCCTCCCCAGGGATGAACACTGAAGCTTTCTTT.

DNA of the CDR3: TGTGCCAGCAGCTCCATGCCCGGGATCTCTGGAAACACCATATATTTT. It codes for CASSSMPGISGNTIYF. The rearrangement links TRBV5-6 to TRBJ1-3, with D unclear. This CDR3 is 16 amino acids long. Per the germline V gene, CDR1 is SGHDT and CDR2 is YYEEEE. V was cut by 3 bases and J by 0 bases, with 13 bases left in between.

The rearrangement uses TRBV10-2 and TRBJ2-3, with D possibly TRBD1 on 5 matching bases. The CDR3 is 12 amino acids. Trimming removed 10 bases at V and 3 bases at J, with 11 bases between. Germline V gives CDR1 WSHSY, CDR2 SAAADI. In DNA form, the CDR3 reads TGCGCCAAGGGGCCACGGACAGATACGCAGTATTTT. It yields the protein CAKGPRTDTQYF.

The chain combines TRBV7-2 with TRBJ1-2, with D unresolved. The CDR3 length is 14 residues. Looked up from germline, CDR1 is SGHTA and CDR2 is FQGNSA. V was cut by 5 bases and J by 8 bases, with 18 bases left in between. CDR3 in DNA: TGTGCCAGCAGCCGTTCTACGGACTTCCAGGGCTACACCTTC. Translation gives CASSRSTDFQGYTF.

V usage is TRBV15 and J usage is TRBJ1-5, with 9 nucleotides matching TRBD1. From germline, CDR1 is LNHNV and CDR2 YYDKDF (reference sequence). This CDR3 is built from 15 residues. The junction had 10 bases not matched to a gene; V was cut back by 7 bases and J by 6 bases. The CDR3 DNA reads as TGTGCCACCACTAATGACAGGGGGTCTGGTCAGCCCCAGCATTTT. Translation gives CATTNDRGSGQPQHF.

The rearrangement links TRBV4-1 to TRBJ2-1; possible D gene TRBD1, 6 bases. This CDR3 has 14 residues. The germline V gene has CDR1 MGHRA and CDR2 YSYEKL. Between the trimmed V and J ends, which lost 0 bases and 9 bases, there was a span of 12 bases. The CDR3 spells CASSQEGAQGEQFF. The DNA for the CDR3 is TGCGCCAGCAGCCAAGAGGGGGCCCAAGGTGAGCAGTTCTTC.

The gene calls are TRBV6-1 and TRBJ2-1; TRBD1 aligns across 7 bases. Germline V gives CDR1 MNHNS, CDR2 SASEGT. This CDR3 comprises 13 residues. V was pared by 3 bases and J by 4 bases, with 0 bases of the junction left unmatched. The DNA for the CDR3 is TGTGCCAGCAGTGAGACAGGGTACAATGAGCAGTTCTTC. Protein sequence: CASSETGYNEQFF.

This clone has just a few counts. The V gene is TRBV2, the J gene TRBJ2-7; D might be TRBD1 (5 bases). The V gene lost 7 bases and the J gene lost 5 bases, with 9 bases spanning the gap. The germline gives CDR1 SNHLY, CDR2 FYNNEI. The CDR3 covers 11 residues. The CDR3 here is CASNPRDEQYF. For the CDR3, the DNA is TGTGCCAGCAACCCCAGGGACGAGCAGTACTTC.

The rearrangement uses TRBV6-5 and TRBJ2-7; 8 nucleotides line up with TRBD1. V was pared by 6 bases and J by 1 base, with 5 bases of the junction left unmatched. This CDR3 is 14 amino acids long. Per germline, CDR1 MNHEY and CDR2 SVGAGI. The CDR3 DNA reads as TGTGCCAGCAGCGCCACAGGGGGATCCTACGAGCAGTACTTC. This translates into CASSATGGSYEQYF.

The table lists this clone with a count of one. The chain recombines TRBV5-1 with TRBJ2-1, with 10 bases fitting TRBD2. Germline V lookup: CDR1 SGHRS, CDR2 YFSETQ. V was clipped by 3 bases and J by 9 bases; unmatched bases: 3. CDR3 length: 13 amino acids. CDR3 sequence reads: CASSSSGRGEQFF. CDR3 coding DNA: TGCGCCAGCAGCTCCAGCGGGAGGGGTGAGCAGTTCTTC.

The V gene is TRBV19, the J gene TRBJ1-6, with no clear D. The V gene's germline CDR1 is LNHDA and CDR2 SQIVND (reference sequence). CDR3 length equals 14 residues. Trimming removed 6 bases from V and 6 bases from J, with 12 bases in between. In DNA form, the CDR3 reads TGTGCCAGTAGCCCCTGGCGGCTTAATTCACCCCTCCACTTT. This translates into CASSPWRLNSPLHF.

The chain has TRBV4-1 and TRBJ2-3; 9 bases fit TRBD1. The CDR3 is 17 residues long. Germline assignment: CDR1 MGHRA and CDR2 YSYEKL. Trimming took 4 bases from V and 0 from J; bases not matched to a gene: 8. The CDR3 sequence: CASSPVGQGWSTDTQYF. The CDR3 DNA sequence: TGCGCCAGCAGCCCCGTGGGACAGGGTTGGAGCACAGATACGCAGTATTTT.

The gene calls are TRBV10-3 and TRBJ2-2, with TRBD2 identical over 8 bases. J was trimmed by 6 bases and V by 11 bases; bases with no gene match: 11. The CDR3 is 14 residues long. Germline loops: CDR1 ENHRY, CDR2 SYGVKD. The DNA of the CDR3 is TGTGCCCCCCCCGGACTAGCTAATCCCGGGGAGCTGTTTTTT. Its translation is CAPPGLANPGELFF.

The chain links TRBV11-2 to TRBJ2-1; 12 nucleotides line up with TRBD1. Trimming cost V 3 bases and J 6 bases; bases outside gene matches: 3. The CDR3 spans 15 residues. Germline CDR1 and CDR2: SGHAT and FQNNGV. Written as DNA, the CDR3 is TGTGCCAGCAGCTTGGGACAGGGGGCAATCAATGAGCAGTTCTTC. Translation: CASSLGQGAINEQFF.

V and J are TRBV2 and TRBJ1-4; 8 positions agree with TRBD1. This CDR3 is built from 16 residues. Germline CDR1 reads SNHLY; CDR2 reads FYNNEI. The J segment lost 6 bases and the V segment lost 6 bases, leaving 12 bases of the junction unmatched. The CDR3 region has the DNA TGTGCCAGCAGAGCTGATAGGACAGGGTTTTATGAAAAACTGTTTTTT. It specifies CASRADRTGFYEKLFF.

The genes are TRBV10-2 and TRBJ2-7, with 7 bases that match TRBD2. Germline V gene lookup returns CDR1 WSHSY and CDR2 SAAADI. Trimming cost V 2 bases and J 0 bases; bases outside gene matches: 7. The CDR3 sequence is 16 residues long. The CDR3 DNA reads as TGCGCCAGCAGTGAGATTCCTAGCGGAAGCTCCTACGAGCAGTACTTC. This translates into CASSEIPSGSSYEQYF.

This clone appeared a few times. The J gene is TRBJ1-4, the V gene TRBV4-3, with a tentative D call TRBD1 (5 bases). V shed 6 bases and J shed 10 bases, with 18 bases lying between them. The CDR3 has 14 residues. Looked up from germline, CDR1 is LGHNA and CDR2 is YSLEER. CDR3 residues: CASSRQGDIGKLFF. As DNA, the CDR3 is TGCGCCAGCAGTCGTCAGGGTGATATCGGAAAACTGTTTTTT.

The genes are TRBV5-1 and TRBJ2-1, with 7 bases fitting TRBD2. CDR1 and CDR2 (germline): SGHRS, YFSETQ. With 0 bases clipped from V and 6 bases from J, the junction kept 6 bases outside the gene matches. The CDR3 spans 15 residues. CDR3 loop: CASSLAWEGRNEQFF. CDR3 nucleotide sequence: TGCGCCAGCAGCTTGGCGTGGGAGGGCCGCAATGAGCAGTTCTTC.

The chain uses TRBV11-2 and TRBJ2-7; D unclear. Trimming stripped 1 base from V and 6 bases from J, with 10 bases between. The CDR3 contains 13 residues. Germline CDR1 is SGHAT and CDR2 is FQNNGV. CDR3 in amino acids: CASSLAQWSEQYF. DNA for the CDR3: TGTGCCAGCAGCTTAGCCCAGTGGAGCGAGCAGTACTTC.

V gene TRBV2 combines with J gene TRBJ1-4; TRBD1 might be the D (6 bases). Between the trimmed V and J ends, which lost 2 bases and 4 bases, there was a span of 11 bases. Germline loops: CDR1 SNHLY, CDR2 FYNNEI. There are 15 residues in the CDR3. The CDR3 coding sequence is TGTGCCAGCAGTGAAACAAGGGGGGGTAATGAAAAACTGTTTTTT. Translated, it gives CASSETRGGNEKLFF.

This sequence joins TRBV11-2 and TRBJ2-6, with D unresolved. Germline CDR1 SGHAT, CDR2 FQNNGV. The V end lost 4 bases, the J end lost 4 bases, and 5 bases lay between the germline ends. CDR3 length equals 13 residues. CDR3 sequence (DNA): TGTGCCAGCAGCTCCCTGGGGGCCAACGTCCTGACTTTC. Encoded protein: CASSSLGANVLTF.

The CDR3 here is CASSLRDREAGNTIYF. In DNA form, the CDR3 reads TGTGCCAGCAGCTTGCGCGACAGGGAGGCGGGAAACACCATATATTTT. V is TRBV5-6 and J is TRBJ1-3; 7 bases align to TRBD1. Per the germline V gene, CDR1 is SGHDT and CDR2 is YYEEEE. Unmatched junction bases numbered 8, after V lost 1 base and J lost 4 bases. This CDR3 contains 16 residues.